These 24 T cell receptor beta chains were all obtained from the same sample, sequenced in a study of PD-1 blockade in classical Hodgkin lymphoma. Every single patient, without exception, relapsed after autologous stem cell transplantation, and brentuximab vedotin exposure varied. Some clones are missing from TCRdb's copy, which holds only in-frame ones; the method was immunoSEQ multiplex PCR. The sample has about 17,000 clones, about four fifths seen once; the top ten hold roughly 4.5%. Specimen: peripheral blood mononuclear cells (PBMCs), collected at baseline. These receptors came from a human donor with classical Hodgkin lymphoma.

DNA for the CDR3: TGTGCCAGCAGCACCCCGGGACAGGTCGATTCACCCCTCCACTTT. Protein sequence: CASSTPGQVDSPLHF. This chain joins TRBV6-4 and TRBJ1-6, with 8 bases aligning to TRBD1. The V gene end was trimmed by 6 bases and the J gene end by 8 bases; junction bases not matched to a gene: 9. The CDR3 sequence is 15 residues long. CDR1 MRHNA and CDR2 SNTAGT come from the germline V gene.

The rearrangement uses TRBV19 and TRBJ2-7; unclear D gene. Trimming removed 5 bases from V and 3 bases from J, with 11 bases in between. Germline V gives CDR1 LNHDA, CDR2 SQIVND (reference sequence). CDR3 length: 13 amino acids. The CDR3 DNA reads TGTGCCAGTAGTCACTCATGGAACTACGAGCAGTACTTC. This codes for CASSHSWNYEQYF.

The CDR3 DNA reads as TGTGCCAGCAGCTCGACAAGAGAGCAGTTCTTC. Translation gives CASSSTREQFF. The chain has TRBV5-6 and TRBJ2-1; D unclear. Germline V CDR1 and CDR2: SGHDT, YYEEEE. The V and J ends lost 3 bases and 10 bases respectively, with 8 bases between them. The CDR3 has 11 residues.

The CDR3 is CASSVGRSTGNTIYF. The CDR3 DNA is TGTGCCAGCAGCGTAGGCAGGAGTACTGGAAACACCATATATTTT. The chain employs TRBV9 and TRBJ1-3; D is ambiguous. The V and J ends lost 0 bases and 2 bases respectively, with 9 bases between them. Germline values: CDR1 SGDLS, CDR2 YYNGEE. The CDR3 totals 15 residues. Variable domain in full (rest from reference TRBV9 and TRBJ1-3): DSGVTQTPKHLITATGQRVTLRCSPRSGDLSVYWYQQSLDQGLQFLIQYYNGEERAKGNILERFSAQQFPDLHSELNLSSLELGDSALYFCASSVGRSTGNTIYFGEGSWLTVV.

This clone was observed once. The DNA of the CDR3 is TGTGCCAGCAGTTTTTCAGGGGAATACAATCAGCCCCAGCATTTT. Its translation is CASSFSGEYNQPQHF. This chain links TRBV27 with TRBJ1-5, with a weak D call TRBD1 (6 bases). This CDR3 is 15 amino acids long. Germline V gene lookup returns CDR1 MNHEY and CDR2 SMNVEV (reference sequence). Between the trimmed V and J ends, which lost 3 bases and 3 bases, there was a span of 12 bases.

Only one count was recorded for this clone. The rearrangement uses TRBV11-2 and TRBJ2-1; 7 bases align to TRBD2. V lost 3 bases and J lost 0; bases outside the gene matches: 8. Germline CDR1 reads SGHAT; CDR2 reads FQNNGV. This CDR3 contains 17 residues. CDR3 DNA: TGTGCCAGCAGCTTCCCGACCAGCGGGGCCTCCTACAATGAGCAGTTCTTC. This translates into CASSFPTSGASYNEQFF.

J is TRBJ1-2 and V is TRBV5-4; perhaps TRBD1 as D (5 bases). The CDR3 has 14 amino acids. Germline CDR1 and CDR2: SGHNT and YYREEE (reference sequence). The V gene lost 2 bases and the J gene lost 4 bases, with 12 bases spanning the gap. CDR3 sequence (DNA): TGTGCCAGCAGCTTTGGCGGGGACGGCTATGGCTACACCTTC. Its protein is CASSFGGDGYGYTF.

Here the CDR3 reads CASSQDPERGQETQYF. The CDR3 bases are TGTGCCAGCAGCCAGGACCCGGAGCGGGGCCAAGAGACCCAGTACTTC. The V gene is TRBV4-2, the J gene TRBJ2-5, with 7 positions matching TRBD2. The CDR3 sequence is 16 residues long. Germline V lookup: CDR1 LGHNA, CDR2 YNFKEQ. With V trimmed by 3 bases and J by 1 base, 8 bases remained unmatched.

This clone was seen a single time. The chain is built from TRBV7-9 and TRBJ1-3, with 8 bases aligning to TRBD1. With 0 bases clipped from V and 4 bases from J, the junction kept 2 bases outside the gene matches. The CDR3 runs to 15 residues. CDR1 and CDR2 from the germline V gene are SEHNR and FQNEAQ (reference sequence). CDR3 nucleotides: TGTGCCAGCAGCTTAGCGGCAGGGGGCGGAAACACCATATATTTT. It is translated as CASSLAAGGGNTIYF. The entire variable domain, with the rest obtained from reference TRBV7-9 and TRBJ1-3, is as follows: DTGVSQNPRHKITKRGQNVTFRCDPISEHNRLYWYRQTLGQGPEFLTYFQNEAQLEKSRLLSDRFSAERPKGSFSTLEIQRTEQGDSAMYLCASSLAAGGGNTIYFGEGSWLTVV.

This clone was counted between two and nine times. The V and J genes are TRBV5-5 and TRBJ2-7; the D gene is possibly TRBD1 (7 bases). Trimming cost V 3 bases and J 1 base, with 14 bases left between them. The CDR3 loop spans 15 amino acids. CDR1 is SGHKS, CDR2 YYEKEE, per germline (reference sequence). CDR3 bases: TGTGCCAGCAGCTCGGGGGACAGCCCATCCTACGAGCAGTACTTC. This sequence encodes CASSSGDSPSYEQYF.

The chain is built from TRBV18 and TRBJ1-1; 7 positions match TRBD1. This CDR3 comprises 17 residues. The V gene end was trimmed by 6 bases and the J gene end by 0 bases; junction bases not matched to a gene: 13. Looked up from germline, CDR1 is KGHSH and CDR2 is LQKENI. The CDR3 loop is CASSLNRGFGMNTEAFF. CDR3 nucleotides: TGTGCCAGCTCGCTCAACAGGGGTTTTGGCATGAACACTGAAGCTTTCTTT.

The V gene is TRBV5-6, the J gene TRBJ1-5, with D unresolved. Germline V lookup: CDR1 SGHDT, CDR2 YYEEEE. The CDR3 loop spans 14 amino acids. V lost 2 bases and J lost 7, with 13 bases in between. The CDR3 DNA reads TGTGCCAGCAGCTTTGGGTCCGCCGGGCAGCCCCAGCATTTT. It is translated as CASSFGSAGQPQHF.

V is TRBV5-4 and J is TRBJ2-1; TRBD2 matches at 10 bases. V was pared by 2 bases and J by 2 bases, with 4 bases of the junction left unmatched. This CDR3 contains 16 residues. Germline CDR1 and CDR2: SGHNT and YYREEE (reference sequence). The CDR3 region is CASSFSGLAAYNEQFF. CDR3 coding DNA: TGTGCCAGCAGCTTCTCCGGACTAGCGGCCTACAATGAGCAGTTCTTC.

The genes are TRBV11-2 and TRBJ2-5; 9 bases map to TRBD2. Germline-derived CDR1 and CDR2 are SGHAT and FQNNGV. The V and J ends lost 0 bases and 4 bases, in that order; junction bases with no gene match: 9. CDR3 length: 17 amino acids. CDR3 DNA sequence: TGTGCCAGCAGCTTAGAAGCTCGCGGGAGGGCCACAGAGACCCAGTACTTC. Its translation: CASSLEARGRATETQYF.

The gene calls are TRBV7-6 and TRBJ2-3, with 8 bases matching TRBD1. CDR1 is SGHVS, CDR2 FNYEAQ, per germline. Germline trimming cut 2 bases from V and 4 bases from J; bases unmatched to any gene: 8. This CDR3 has 16 residues. The CDR3 loop is CASSLLTGGVADTQYF. CDR3 DNA: TGTGCCAGCAGCTTACTAACAGGGGGAGTCGCAGATACGCAGTATTTT.

V and J are TRBV30 and TRBJ2-3, with D perhaps being TRBD1 or TRBD2 (6 bases each). Trimming removed 1 base at V and 1 base at J, with 9 bases between. The CDR3 spans 14 residues. Per germline, CDR1 GTSNPN and CDR2 SVGIG (reference sequence). The CDR3 coding sequence is TGTGCCTGGAGTGGCGGGACACGCACAGATACGCAGTATTTT. It is translated as CAWSGGTRTDTQYF.

The chain recombines TRBV7-2 with TRBJ2-5; the D is unclear. CDR1 and CDR2 from the germline V gene are SGHTA and FQGNSA. The CDR3 runs 12 residues. Between the trimmed V and J ends, which lost 5 bases and 0 bases, there was a span of 4 bases. The CDR3 nucleotides read TGTGCCAGCAGCCTGTACCAAGAGACCCAGTACTTC. Its translation: CASSLYQETQYF. Looking up the rest from reference TRBV7-2 and TRBJ2-5 gives the full variable domain: GAGVSQSPSNKVTEKGKDVELRCDPISGHTALYWYRQSLGQGLEFLIYFQGNSAPDKSGLPSDRFSAERTGGSVSTLTIQRTQQEDSAVYLCASSLYQETQYFGPGTRLLVL.

The chain carries TRBV6-6 and TRBJ2-7, with D unresolved. Germline V lookup: CDR1 MNHNY, CDR2 SVGAGI (reference sequence). V lost 2 bases, J lost 3 bases, and 14 bases lay in between. This CDR3 has 15 residues. CDR3 coding DNA: TGTGCCAGCAGTTACCCAGAGCCAGACGTCTACGAGCAGTACTTC. Its protein product is CASSYPEPDVYEQYF.

The chain uses TRBV19 and TRBJ1-2, with 9 bases fitting TRBD1. Germline CDR1 and CDR2: LNHDA and SQIVND (reference sequence). Losses at the gene ends were 4 bases for V and 8 bases for J; bases not matched to a gene: 11. The CDR3 is 15 amino acids. The CDR3 region is CASSTGQGIYGGYTF. For the CDR3, the DNA is TGTGCCAGTAGTACGGGACAGGGCATATATGGAGGCTACACCTTC.

The chain employs TRBV30 and TRBJ1-5, with D hard to call. Trimming left V 1 base short and J 0 bases short, with 7 bases between. Germline V gene data show CDR1 as GTSNPN and CDR2 as SVGIG (reference sequence). This CDR3 region has 14 residues. CDR3 bases: TGTGCCTGGAGTGCTGGAATTAGCAATCAGCCCCAGCATTTT. It is translated as CAWSAGISNQPQHF.

This sequence joins TRBV27 and TRBJ2-3, with 7 bases lining up with TRBD2. Germline values: CDR1 MNHEY, CDR2 SMNVEV (reference sequence). The CDR3 is made up of 15 amino acids. V was clipped by 0 bases and J by 4 bases; unmatched bases: 4. CDR3 residues: CASSLSRGVADTQYF. DNA for the CDR3: TGTGCCAGCAGTTTATCACGGGGGGTTGCAGATACGCAGTATTTT.

The rearrangement links TRBV10-3 to TRBJ2-7; 9 positions match TRBD2. This CDR3 comprises 16 residues. Germline trimming cut 2 bases from V and 2 bases from J; bases unmatched to any gene: 7. Germline CDR1 is ENHRY and CDR2 is SYGVKD. The DNA of the CDR3 is TGTGCCATCAGTGAGAGCGGGGGGCAGCTACCCTACGAGCAGTACTTC. This gives the protein CAISESGGQLPYEQYF.

This chain uses TRBV30 with TRBJ1-5; D not certain. Germline V gives CDR1 GTSNPN, CDR2 SVGIG (reference sequence). V lost 0 bases and J lost 4, with 7 bases in between. This CDR3 has 13 residues. CDR3 amino acids: CAWSVEENQPQHF. The CDR3 region has the DNA TGTGCCTGGAGTGTAGAGGAAAATCAGCCCCAGCATTTT.

The chain recombines TRBV7-4 with TRBJ2-3, with 8 bases that match TRBD2. Trimming took 3 bases from V and 4 from J; bases not matched to a gene: 12. There are 17 residues in the CDR3. CDR1 and CDR2 (germline): SGHVT, SQSDAQ. CDR3 loop: CASSLGLRGVSPDTQYF. For the CDR3, the DNA is TGTGCCAGCAGCTTGGGGCTGCGGGGGGTTTCCCCAGATACGCAGTATTTT.